These 26 T cell receptor beta chains originate from one sample sequenced in a study of cytomegalovirus exposure and HLA in healthy donors. The study ran its PCR with 60 Vbeta and 13 Jbeta primers. Measured with immunoSEQ multiplex PCR; TCRdb has only the in-frame clones, and not every one. The table has 200,000 or so clones, roughly 83% seen once. The sequencing input was PBMCs. The receptor set was obtained from a male donor in good health and CMV-seropositive.

Only one count was recorded for this clone. This chain connects TRBV18 to TRBJ1-1; a possible D gene is TRBD1 (6 bases). Germline CDR1 and CDR2: KGHSH and LQKENI. The CDR3 runs 15 residues. Trimming removed 3 bases at V and 3 bases at J, with 14 bases between. Here the CDR3 DNA reads TGTGCCAGCTCACCTCACCAGGGGTTGGACACTGAAGCTTTCTTT. This gives the protein CASSPHQGLDTEAFF.

The gene calls are TRBV28 and TRBJ2-6; 11 bases align to TRBD1. The CDR3 contains 16 residues. In germline, CDR1 is MDHEN, CDR2 SYDVKM. The junction had 0 bases not matched to a gene; V was cut back by 5 bases and J by 0 bases. This CDR3 reads CASSGTGGSGANVLTF. In DNA, the CDR3 is TGTGCCAGCAGTGGGACAGGGGGCTCTGGGGCCAACGTCCTGACTTTC. Complete variable domain (other parts from reference TRBV28 and TRBJ2-6): DVKVTQSSRYLVKRTGEKVFLECVQDMDHENMFWYRQDPGLGLRLIYFSYDVKMKEKGDIPEGYSVSREKKERFSLILESASTNQTSMYLCASSGTGGSGANVLTFGAGSRLTVL.

The rearrangement uses TRBV6-6 and TRBJ2-7, with 9 bases matching TRBD2. There are 16 residues in the CDR3. Germline V lookup: CDR1 MNHNY, CDR2 SVGAGI (reference sequence). Unmatched junction bases numbered 7, after V lost 2 bases and J lost 2 bases. Written as DNA, the CDR3 is TGTGCCAGCAGTTACCCTAGCGGGACCTACCCCTACGAGCAGTACTTC. Translated: CASSYPSGTYPYEQYF.

V gene TRBV6-5 combines with J gene TRBJ2-7, with D perhaps matching TRBD2 (6 bases). CDR3 size: 12 residues. CDR1 is MNHEY, CDR2 SVGAGI, per germline. Trimming cost V 6 bases and J 3 bases, with 9 bases left between them. This CDR3 is CASSSGDYEQYF. CDR3 nucleotides: TGTGCCAGCAGCTCGGGGGACTACGAGCAGTACTTC.

The rearrangement joins TRBV9 to TRBJ2-7, with D possibly TRBD1 on 7 matching bases. Germline lookup yields CDR1 SGDLS and CDR2 YYNGEE. The CDR3 is 15 amino acids. V was clipped by 0 bases and J by 1 base, with 11 bases between them. The CDR3 DNA reads as TGTGCCAGCAGCGTAGATCCAGGGGGGTCCTACGAGCAGTACTTC. As protein: CASSVDPGGSYEQYF.

The chain employs TRBV27 and TRBJ1-5, with a tentative D call TRBD1 (6 bases). This CDR3 has 17 amino acids. The V and J ends lost 1 base and 3 bases respectively, with 16 bases between them. Germline CDR1 reads MNHEY; CDR2 reads SMNVEV (reference sequence). The CDR3, as DNA: TGTGCCAGCAGTTTATACTCTCGACAGGCGTTCAATCAGCCCCAGCATTTT. Its protein is CASSLYSRQAFNQPQHF.

V gene TRBV11-3 combines with J gene TRBJ2-1; weak D call: TRBD1 (6 bases). V lost 4 bases and J lost 4, with 14 bases in between. The CDR3 consists of 15 residues. From germline, CDR1 is SGHNT and CDR2 YENEEA. The CDR3 nucleotides are TGTGCCAGCAGCTCATTTCGGACAGAATACAATGAGCAGTTCTTC. The encoded protein is CASSSFRTEYNEQFF.

In DNA form, the CDR3 reads TGTGCCAGCAGCAAAGTGGGGAGGGTTTTTAGCAATCAGCCCCAGCATTTT. The encoded protein is CASSKVGRVFSNQPQHF. J is TRBJ1-5 and V is TRBV21-1. TRBV21-1 is listed as a pseudogene. The CDR3 loop spans 17 amino acids.

The gene calls are TRBV9 and TRBJ1-5; 7 positions agree with TRBD1. The CDR3 contains 14 residues. V gave up 3 bases and J gave up 2 bases; unmatched junction bases: 2. CDR1 is SGDLS and CDR2 is YYNGEE in the germline V gene. CDR3 residues: CASSETGGNQPQHF. CDR3 sequence (DNA): TGTGCCAGCAGCGAAACAGGGGGCAATCAGCCCCAGCATTTT.

V and J are TRBV6-1 and TRBJ1-2; TRBD1 agrees at 9 bases. This CDR3 is built from 13 residues. CDR1 is MNHNS and CDR2 is SASEGT in the germline V gene. The junction had 10 bases not matched to a gene; V was cut back by 9 bases and J by 8 bases. The CDR3 sequence is CASLDRGFVGYTF. In DNA form, the CDR3 reads TGTGCCAGTCTGGACAGGGGATTTGTCGGCTACACCTTC.

The rearrangement uses TRBV7-9 and TRBJ2-7; a weak D match, TRBD1 (6 bases). The germline V gene has CDR1 SEHNR and CDR2 FQNEAQ (reference sequence). Trimming took off 3 bases at V and 6 bases at J, with 15 bases between the two ends. There are 14 residues in the CDR3. The CDR3 nucleotides are TGTGCCAGCAGCTTTACCAGTGGGGGCCTCGAGCAGTACTTC. Protein product: CASSFTSGGLEQYF. The entire variable domain, with the rest obtained from reference TRBV7-9 and TRBJ2-7, is as follows: DTGVSQNPRHKITKRGQNVTFRCDPISEHNRLYWYRQTLGQGPEFLTYFQNEAQLEKSRLLSDRFSAERPKGSFSTLEIQRTEQGDSAMYLCASSFTSGGLEQYFGPGTRLTVT.

The chain is built from TRBV6-1 and TRBJ1-4; no definite D call. Germline-derived CDR1 and CDR2 are MNHNS and SASEGT. Trimming shortened V by 4 bases and J by 6 bases, and 6 bases separated the two germline ends. This CDR3 comprises 12 residues. The CDR3 is CASSAEDEKLFF. The CDR3 nucleotides read TGTGCCAGCAGTGCTGAGGATGAAAAACTGTTTTTT.

The CDR3 DNA reads TGTGCCAGCAGTTTTAACGCACAGGGGAACAAGGGCTACACCTTC. It yields the protein CASSFNAQGNKGYTF. V usage is TRBV25-1 and J usage is TRBJ1-2, with 7 bases matching TRBD1. Unmatched junction bases numbered 14, after V lost 5 bases and J lost 8 bases. Germline CDR1 is MGHDK and CDR2 is SYGVNS. The CDR3 totals 15 residues.

The chain uses TRBV2 and TRBJ2-1; 8 positions agree with TRBD2. V was pared by 4 bases and J by 0 bases, with 2 bases of the junction left unmatched. Germline CDR1 reads SNHLY; CDR2 reads FYNNEI. This CDR3 contains 15 residues. CDR3 DNA sequence: TGTGCCAGCAGTGTCAGCGGGAGCTCCTACAATGAGCAGTTCTTC. This codes for CASSVSGSSYNEQFF.

Comment on this clone: One end of the junction varies from germline; a read error may be responsible. This chain links TRBV7-2 with TRBJ2-5, with unresolved D. CDR3 length: 13 amino acids. The germline V gene encodes CDR1 SGHTA and CDR2 FQGNSA. The CDR3 region is CASSFGLGETQHF. The CDR3 DNA is TGTGCCAGCAGCTTTGGTTTAGGAGAGACCCAGCACTTC.

This clone was observed once. V gene TRBV19 combines with J gene TRBJ2-7; tentative D call: TRBD1 (5 bases). The CDR3 covers 17 residues. Germline V gene data show CDR1 as LNHDA and CDR2 as SQIVND (reference sequence). Trimming took off 4 bases at V and 4 bases at J, with 23 bases between the two ends. The CDR3 is CASSTIGASGRAYEQYF. DNA of the CDR3: TGTGCCAGTAGTACTATTGGGGCGTCAGGCAGGGCGTACGAGCAGTACTTC.

The J gene is TRBJ2-3, the V gene TRBV4-3; D gene unclear. Germline-derived CDR1 and CDR2 are LGHNA and YSLEER. The CDR3 has 16 amino acids. V gave up 4 bases and J gave up 1 base, with 15 bases separating them. CDR3 sequence: CASSPLAADGTDTQYF. CDR3 DNA: TGCGCCAGCAGCCCATTGGCGGCCGATGGCACAGATACGCAGTATTTT.

V gene TRBV7-2 combines with J gene TRBJ1-1; 9 nucleotides align to TRBD1. The CDR3 is made up of 15 amino acids. Per the germline V gene, CDR1 is SGHTA and CDR2 is FQGNSA. V trimming: 5 bases; J trimming: 8 bases; junction bases outside the gene matches: 12. CDR3 sequence: CASSVDRGAPREAFF. The CDR3 coding sequence is TGTGCCAGCAGCGTCGACAGGGGGGCCCCAAGGGAAGCTTTCTTT.

This chain joins TRBV6-5 and TRBJ2-7, with 8 bases fitting TRBD2. Trimming cost V 6 bases and J 5 bases; bases outside gene matches: 12. The CDR3 runs 15 residues. Germline V CDR1 and CDR2: MNHEY, SVGAGI. The CDR3 DNA reads as TGTGCCAGCAGCTCCACGGGGGGGTTGAGAAACGAGCAGTACTTC. This codes for CASSSTGGLRNEQYF.

The rearrangement uses TRBV11-2 and TRBJ1-6; D gene unclear. CDR1 SGHAT and CDR2 FQNNGV come from the germline V gene. CDR3 length: 15 amino acids. Trimming took off 1 base at V and 0 bases at J, with 4 bases between the two ends. This CDR3 is CASSLASSYNSPLHF. For the CDR3, the DNA is TGTGCCAGCAGCTTAGCCAGCTCCTATAATTCACCCCTCCACTTT.

The rearrangement uses TRBV7-2 and TRBJ2-2, with 13 bases lining up with TRBD2. Germline V lookup: CDR1 SGHTA, CDR2 FQGNSA. The V gene end was trimmed by 5 bases and the J gene end by 6 bases; junction bases not matched to a gene: 3. The CDR3 length is 15 residues. The DNA for the CDR3 is TGTGCCAGCAGCACACTAGCGGGGGGGCCCGGGGAGCTGTTTTTT. The encoded protein is CASSTLAGGPGELFF.

This chain uses TRBV15 with TRBJ1-3; 8 bases map to TRBD1. The CDR3 length is 17 residues. The V gene end was trimmed by 0 bases and the J gene end by 4 bases; junction bases not matched to a gene: 8. The germline V gene has CDR1 LNHNV and CDR2 YYDKDF (reference sequence). Here the CDR3 DNA reads TGTGCCACCAGCAGAGAATCCGGACAGGGCCGCGGAAACACCATATATTTT. Amino acids: CATSRESGQGRGNTIYF.

The chain is built from TRBV14 and TRBJ2-3; 7 nucleotides line up with TRBD1. V was pared by 4 bases and J by 4 bases, with 8 bases of the junction left unmatched. CDR3 length: 15 amino acids. Germline V gene data show CDR1 as SGHDN and CDR2 as FVKESK. The CDR3 region has the DNA TGTGCCAGCAGCCTACTTCGACAGGGAGCAGATACGCAGTATTTT. Residues: CASSLLRQGADTQYF.

A few counts support this clone. This chain connects TRBV7-3 to TRBJ1-1, with a weak D call TRBD1 (6 bases). Trimming shortened V by 5 bases and J by 11 bases, and 15 bases separated the two germline ends. The CDR3 is 12 amino acids. Per the germline V gene, CDR1 is SGHTA and CDR2 is FQGTGA. The CDR3 bases are TGTGCCAGCAGCCCCCAACAGGGAATGGCTTTCTTT. Translating it yields CASSPQQGMAFF.

The chain combines TRBV2 with TRBJ2-7, with a weak D call TRBD1 (6 bases). Germline V gives CDR1 SNHLY, CDR2 FYNNEI. V dropped 8 bases and J dropped 1 base, with 12 bases sitting between them. The CDR3 is 13 amino acids. The DNA of the CDR3 is TGTGCCAGCCGACCAGGGGTTTCCTACGAGCAGTACTTC. Its translation is CASRPGVSYEQYF.

CDR3: CASSPGGGRNQPQHF. In DNA form, the CDR3 reads TGTGCCAGCAGCCCTGGAGGAGGGCGGAACCAGCCCCAGCATTTT. The chain links TRBV7-2 to TRBJ1-5; no clear D. Germline CDR1 and CDR2: SGHTA and FQGNSA. The CDR3 spans 15 residues. V lost 5 bases and J 7 bases, leaving 18 bases between the germline ends.